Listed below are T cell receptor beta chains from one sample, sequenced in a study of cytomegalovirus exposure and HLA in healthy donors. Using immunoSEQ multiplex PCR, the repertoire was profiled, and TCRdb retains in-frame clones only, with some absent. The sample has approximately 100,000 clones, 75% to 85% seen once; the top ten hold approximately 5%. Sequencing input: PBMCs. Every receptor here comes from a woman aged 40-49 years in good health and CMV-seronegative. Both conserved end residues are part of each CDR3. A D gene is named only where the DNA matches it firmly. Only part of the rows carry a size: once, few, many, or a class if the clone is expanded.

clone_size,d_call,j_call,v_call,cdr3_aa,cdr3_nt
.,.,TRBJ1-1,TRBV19,CASSTQVIPYEAFF,TGTGCCAGTAGTACACAGGTGATTCCCTATGAAGCTTTCTTT
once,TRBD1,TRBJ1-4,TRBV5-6,CASSNYRGVGEKLFF,TGTGCCAGCAGCAACTACAGGGGGGTGGGTGAAAAACTGTTTTTT
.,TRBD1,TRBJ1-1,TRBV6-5,CASSYLGQGINTEAFF,TGTGCCAGCAGTTACCTCGGACAGGGGATTAACACTGAAGCTTTCTTT
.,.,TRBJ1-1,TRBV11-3,CASSSQEHPEAFF,TGTGCCAGCAGCTCACAGGAGCACCCTGAAGCTTTCTTT
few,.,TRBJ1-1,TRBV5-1,CASSTSSGRQRYTEAFF,TGCGCCAGCAGTACTTCATCAGGGCGGCAGAGGTACACTGAAGCTTTCTTT
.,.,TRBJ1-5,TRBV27,CASSFSGNLNQPQHF,TGTGCCAGCAGTTTTTCAGGGAACCTCAATCAGCCCCAGCATTTT
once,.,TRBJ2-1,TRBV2,CASSEEGRGNNEQFF,TGTGCCAGCAGTGAAGAGGGCAGGGGTAACAATGAGCAGTTCTTC
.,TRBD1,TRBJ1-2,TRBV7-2,CASSSGQTQGLGYTF,TGTGCCAGCAGCTCCGGACAGACACAGGGGTTGGGCTACACCTTC
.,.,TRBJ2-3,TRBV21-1,CASSKSPFSRGPDTQYF,TGTGCCAGCAGCAAGTCCCCCTTTAGTAGGGGCCCAGATACGCAGTATTTT
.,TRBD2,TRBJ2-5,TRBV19,CASSIPGLARSQYF,TGTGCCAGTAGTATTCCGGGACTAGCGAGGTCCCAGTACTTC
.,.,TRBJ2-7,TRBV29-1,CSVRGDYEQYF,TGCAGCGTCAGGGGGGATTACGAGCAGTACTTC
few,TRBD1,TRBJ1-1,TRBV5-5,CASSLSRTGVTTEAFF,TGTGCCAGCAGCTTATCGAGGACAGGGGTTACCACTGAAGCTTTCTTT
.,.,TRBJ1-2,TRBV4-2,CASSQDGQPVYGYTF,TGTGCCAGCAGCCAAGATGGGCAGCCCGTCTATGGCTACACCTTC
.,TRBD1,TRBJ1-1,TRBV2,CASRGTEMAEAFF,TGTGCCAGCAGGGGGACAGAAATGGCTGAAGCTTTCTTT
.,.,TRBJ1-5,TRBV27,CASKGFYAGDNQPQHF,TGTGCCAGCAAGGGGTTTTACGCAGGGGATAATCAGCCCCAGCATTTT
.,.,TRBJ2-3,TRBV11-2,CASSLGVAHTDTQYF,TGTGCCAGCAGCTTAGGTGTAGCGCACACAGATACGCAGTATTTT
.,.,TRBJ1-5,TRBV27,CASRRVGSNQPQHF,TGTGCCAGCAGGAGGGTGGGGAGCAATCAGCCCCAGCATTTT
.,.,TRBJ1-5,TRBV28,CASSRGSGNQPQHF,TGTGCCAGCAGCCGTGGGTCCGGGAATCAGCCCCAGCATTTT
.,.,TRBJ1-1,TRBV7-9,CASSSPVGASTEAFF,TGTGCCAGCAGCTCCCCGGTGGGGGCGAGCACTGAAGCTTTCTTT
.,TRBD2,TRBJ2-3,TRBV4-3,CASSQGPTSGGASTDTQYF,TGCGCCAGCAGCCAAGGCCCGACTAGCGGGGGTGCTAGCACAGATACGCAGTATTTT
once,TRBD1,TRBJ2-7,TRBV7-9,CASSFGDRLNYEQYF,TGTGCCAGCAGCTTTGGGGACAGGCTTAACTACGAGCAGTACTTC
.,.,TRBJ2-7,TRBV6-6,CASSASGLGLGEQYF,TGTGCCAGCAGTGCGTCGGGGTTAGGGTTGGGGGAGCAGTACTTC
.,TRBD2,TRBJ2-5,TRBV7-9,CASSLASGGQETQYF,TGTGCCAGCAGCTTAGCGAGCGGGGGGCAAGAGACCCAGTACTTC
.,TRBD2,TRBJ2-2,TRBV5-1,CASSATTSGWAGELFF,TGCGCCAGCAGCGCGACGACTAGCGGGTGGGCCGGGGAGCTGTTTTTT
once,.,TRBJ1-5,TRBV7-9,CASSPSGGNQPQHF,TGTGCCAGCAGCCCCTCAGGGGGCAATCAGCCCCAGCATTTT
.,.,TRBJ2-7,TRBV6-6,CASERDNRYEQYF,TGTGCCAGCGAGAGGGACAACCGATACGAGCAGTACTTC
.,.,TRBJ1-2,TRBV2,CASKENYGYTF,TGTGCCAGCAAAGAGAACTATGGCTACACCTTC
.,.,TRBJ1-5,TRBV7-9,CASSLVSGQSNQPQHF,TGTGCCAGCAGCTTAGTATCTGGGCAGAGCAATCAGCCCCAGCATTTT
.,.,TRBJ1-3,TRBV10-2,CASSDSRGENTIYF,TGCGCCAGCAGTGATTCCCGCGGGGAAAACACCATATATTTT
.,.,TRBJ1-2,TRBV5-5,CASKKVRENYGYTF,TGTGCCAGCAAAAAGGTACGGGAAAACTATGGCTACACCTTC
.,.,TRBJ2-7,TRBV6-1,CASRDISYEQYF,TGTGCCAGCAGGGACATCTCCTACGAGCAGTACTTC
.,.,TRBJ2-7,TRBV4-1,CASSQEISSSYEQYF,TGCGCCAGCAGCCAAGAGATTAGCTCCTCCTACGAGCAGTACTTC
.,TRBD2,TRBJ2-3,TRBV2,CASRGGGADTQYF,TGTGCCAGCAGGGGCGGGGGTGCAGATACGCAGTATTTT
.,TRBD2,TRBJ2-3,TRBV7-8,CASSLVGRGNTDTQYF,TGTGCCAGCAGCTTAGTAGGGCGGGGGAACACAGATACGCAGTATTTT
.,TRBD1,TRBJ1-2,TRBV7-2,CASSLDGTGVYGYTF,TGTGCCAGCAGCTTAGACGGGACAGGGGTCTATGGCTACACCTTC
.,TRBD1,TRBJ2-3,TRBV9,CASSVEGGPDTQYF,TGTGCCAGCAGCGTAGAAGGGGGCCCAGATACGCAGTATTTT
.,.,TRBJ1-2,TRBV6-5,CASSYSSLYQGGYTF,TGTGCCAGCAGTTACTCGAGTTTGTATCAGGGTGGCTACACCTTC
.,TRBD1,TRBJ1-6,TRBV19,CASSLTGQGRSPLHF,TGTGCCAGTAGTTTGACGGGACAGGGACGCTCACCCCTCCACTTT
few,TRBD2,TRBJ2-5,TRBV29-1,CSVGPGGETQYF,TGCAGCGTTGGACCGGGGGGAGAGACCCAGTACTTC
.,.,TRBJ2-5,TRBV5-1,CASSLIGGAQETQYF,TGCGCCAGCAGCTTGATAGGGGGGGCACAAGAGACCCAGTACTTC
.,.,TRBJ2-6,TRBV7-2,CASSLLSGFRGANVLTF,TGTGCCAGCAGCTTACTATCGGGGTTTCGAGGGGCCAACGTCCTGACTTTC
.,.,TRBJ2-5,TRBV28,CASSLGGEETQYF,TGTGCCAGCAGTCTAGGGGGGGAAGAGACCCAGTACTTC
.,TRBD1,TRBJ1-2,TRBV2,CASNGWDRGGYTF,TGTGCCAGCAATGGATGGGACAGGGGCGGCTACACCTTC
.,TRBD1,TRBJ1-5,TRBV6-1,CASSASGTGINQPQHF,TGTGCCAGCAGTGCCTCCGGGACAGGGATCAATCAGCCCCAGCATTTT
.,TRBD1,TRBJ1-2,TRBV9,CASNGQVYGYTF,TGTGCCAGCAACGGACAGGTCTATGGCTACACCTTC
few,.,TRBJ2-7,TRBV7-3,CASSSGGEQYF,TGTGCCAGCAGCTCCGGAGGCGAGCAGTACTTC
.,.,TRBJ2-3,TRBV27,CASSSIKQGYTDTQYF,TGTGCCAGCAGTTCCATCAAACAGGGATACACAGATACGCAGTATTTT
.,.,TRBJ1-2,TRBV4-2,CASSQEAAGNYGYTF,TGTGCCAGCAGCCAAGAGGCGGCAGGGAACTATGGCTACACCTTC
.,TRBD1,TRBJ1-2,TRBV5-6,CASSRMTGISEGYTF,TGTGCCAGCAGCCGTATGACAGGGATATCGGAAGGCTACACCTTC
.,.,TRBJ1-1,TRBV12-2,CASRLRGLNVSCHTEAFF,TGTGCAAGTCGCTTGAGAGGGTTAAATGTCTCTTGTCACACTGAAGCTTTCTTT
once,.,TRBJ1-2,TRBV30,CAWSGIPGSNYGYTF,TGTGCCTGGAGTGGTATACCGGGGTCTAACTATGGCTACACCTTC